The following is a TCR beta chain sequence with its context. These data originate in a study of blood T cell repertoires in COVID-19. Overall study context: COVID-19 samples from acute and convalescent phases originated in the United States, Italy and Spain. Sources were T cells, B-cell-depleted T cells, or PBMCs; the material itself was cDNA or gDNA.

The V gene's germline CDR1 is SGDLS and CDR2 YYNGEE. Trimming cost V 0 bases and J 2 bases, with 9 bases left between them. This CDR3 comprises 14 residues. Methods used by the authors: The assay estimated nucleated cells by amplifying reference gene primers. The data were produced by immunoSEQ multiplex PCR, yet TCRdb's version contains in-frame clones alone and is incomplete. V, J and clone size are taken as reported in that table, and D and trimming were inferred from the DNA itself. The sample carries 200,000 to 250,000 clones, about 86% recorded once. The sample taken for sequencing was peripheral blood. This clonotype was sampled from a woman aged 55-69 years with acute or convalescent COVID-19. The V call is TRBV9, the J call TRBJ2-7; no reliable D call. In DNA form, the CDR3 reads TGTGCCAGCAGCGTAGCTGTGGGCCCCTACGAGCAGTACTTC. Translated: CASSVAVGPYEQYF.